Described below is a single T cell receptor beta chain sequence and its context. Antigen specificity is unknown. This CDR3 spans 15 amino acids. CDR1 is MRHNA and CDR2 is SNTAGT in the germline V gene. This sample stems from a study of T cells expressing NK-cell markers. Study background: Researchers got TCR beta repertoires out of sorted CD3+CD56+NKG2C+, CD3+CD56+NKG2C- and CD3+CD56-NKG2C+ T cells. Eight donors were sequenced, of whom seven were HCMV-seropositive, while the remaining one was HCMV-seronegative. Study results and caveats: A range of about 1.0-7.5% of CD8+ T cells consisted of dominant NKG2C+ clonotypes in 5 or 6 donors.

UMIs were included in TCR beta cDNA generated by 5'RACE template switching. Using the 5' RACE reads, TCRdb records one entry per CDR3 protein without DNA. The sample has about 160,000 distinct CDR3 sequences; the top ten hold 20% to 25%. The sequence was obtained from a man aged 18 to 69 in good health. The rearrangement joins TRBV6-4 to TRBJ2-7; TCRdb picks TRBD2, but there is no DNA to check that call. Sequencing input: blood T cells: a sorted CD56 or NKG2C T cell subset, CD4+ or CD8+ T cells, or bulk PBMC T cells (not recorded which). CDR3 in amino acids: CASSDGRGGTYEQYF.